The rows below give T cell receptor beta chains drawn from one sample of a study of cytomegalovirus exposure and HLA in healthy donors. Using immunoSEQ multiplex PCR, the repertoire was profiled, and TCRdb retains in-frame clones only, with some absent. In the table there are some 150,000 clones, approximately 80% of which are singletons. The sequencing input was PBMCs. These receptors were obtained from a man between 25 and 39 years old in good health and CMV-seropositive. CDR3s include the opening cysteine and the closing phenylalanine or tryptophan. The D gene is left open where the match is weak. The listing skips clone size in some rows; elsewhere it reads once, few, many or a size class.

J	V	D	size	CDR3	DNA
TRBJ2-5	TRBV19	TRBD2	.	CASSTGLAGQETQYF	TGTGCCAGTAGTACGGGACTAGCGGGCCAAGAGACCCAGTACTTC
TRBJ2-7	TRBV4-1	TRBD1	.	CASSQETGDKSHYEQYF	TGCGCCAGCAGCCAAGAAACAGGGGACAAATCGCACTACGAGCAGTACTTC
TRBJ1-1	TRBV28	TRBD1	.	CASTPPRGQRRTEAFF	TGTGCCAGCACCCCGCCCAGGGGGCAGCGTCGGACTGAAGCTTTCTTT
TRBJ2-3	TRBV6-6	TRBD2	.	CASRRGLAWDTQYF	TGTGCCAGCAGACGGGGACTAGCCTGGGATACGCAGTATTTT
TRBJ2-1	TRBV12-5	TRBD1	once	CASGDTTPGQGSPSSYNEQFF	TGTGCTAGTGGCGATACCACACCGGGACAGGGGTCCCCAAGCTCCTACAATGAGCAGTTCTTC
TRBJ2-5	TRBV4-3	.	.	CASSQELRAQETQYF	TGCGCCAGCAGCCAAGAACTCAGGGCCCAAGAGACCCAGTACTTC
TRBJ1-5	TRBV28	TRBD1	.	CASRDTQGAQRPQHF	TGTGCCAGCAGAGATACTCAGGGGGCCCAAAGGCCCCAGCATTTT
TRBJ2-2	TRBV9	.	.	CASSVGRNKGELFF	TGTGCCAGCAGCGTAGGTCGAAACAAGGGGGAGCTGTTTTTT
TRBJ2-1	TRBV30	TRBD2	.	CAWSVRTRVTYNEQFF	TGTGCCTGGAGTGTACGGACTAGAGTAACCTACAATGAGCAGTTCTTC
TRBJ1-1	TRBV18	TRBD1	.	CASSPLTGMNTEAFF	TGTGCCAGCTCACCACTGACAGGGATGAACACTGAAGCTTTCTTT
TRBJ1-1	TRBV2	TRBD1	.	CARNRDRRFENTEAFF	TGTGCCAGGAACCGGGACAGGAGATTCGAGAACACTGAAGCTTTCTTT
TRBJ2-3	TRBV11-3	TRBD2	.	CASSPGTSADTQYF	TGTGCCAGCAGCCCCGGGACTAGCGCAGATACGCAGTATTTT
TRBJ2-1	TRBV4-1	.	.	CASSLGSDEQFF	TGCGCCAGCAGCTTAGGCAGCGATGAGCAGTTCTTC
TRBJ1-1	TRBV2	TRBD1	.	CASSTKGANTEAFF	TGTGCCAGCAGCACCAAGGGGGCGAACACTGAAGCTTTCTTT
TRBJ2-3	TRBV7-9	.	.	CASSLGAGTDTQYF	TGTGCCAGCAGCTTAGGGGCAGGGACAGATACGCAGTATTTT
TRBJ2-3	TRBV9	.	.	CASSEGGRSDTQYF	TGTGCCAGCAGCGAGGGGGGGCGCTCAGATACGCAGTATTTT
TRBJ2-5	TRBV7-3	TRBD2	.	CASSLRERGAQETQYF	TGTGCCAGCAGCTTACGGGAGCGGGGGGCCCAAGAGACCCAGTACTTC
TRBJ2-7	TRBV7-2	TRBD2	.	CASSLAGGREQYF	TGTGCCAGCAGCCTAGCGGGGGGGCGGGAGCAGTACTTC
TRBJ2-7	TRBV7-6	TRBD1	.	CASSQPDRGDEQYF	TGTGCCAGCAGCCAACCAGACAGGGGGGACGAGCAGTACTTC
TRBJ2-5	TRBV2	.	.	CASETGYQETQYF	TGTGCCAGCGAGACGGGATACCAAGAGACCCAGTACTTC
TRBJ2-7	TRBV6-5	TRBD1	.	CASSYSPGTGLYEQYF	TGTGCCAGCAGTTACTCCCCCGGGACAGGGTTGTACGAGCAGTACTTC
TRBJ2-7	TRBV4-1	TRBD1	.	CASSEDDRDHEQYF	TGCGCCAGCAGCGAGGACGACAGGGACCACGAGCAGTACTTC
TRBJ2-4	TRBV7-6	TRBD2	.	CASSLGSSRGVKQNIQYF	TGTGCCAGCAGCTTAGGTTCCTCGCGGGGGGTCAAGCAGAACATTCAGTACTTC
TRBJ1-1	TRBV2	.	.	CASSPQGVMNTEAFF	TGTGCCAGCAGCCCACAGGGCGTAATGAACACTGAAGCTTTCTTT
TRBJ1-6	TRBV4-1	.	.	CASSQGRRENSPLHF	TGCGCCAGCAGCCAAGGTCGACGGGAGAATTCACCCCTCCACTTT
TRBJ2-3	TRBV2	TRBD1	few	CASRPGQGRITDTQYF	TGTGCCAGCCGCCCCGGACAGGGGCGGATCACAGATACGCAGTATTTT
TRBJ2-7	TRBV19	TRBD1	once	CASSMLGQGADEQYF	TGTGCCAGTAGTATGTTGGGCCAGGGGGCCGACGAGCAGTACTTC
TRBJ1-6	TRBV2	TRBD1	.	CASNIKGQGHSPLHF	TGTGCCAGCAATATAAAGGGACAGGGCCATTCACCCCTCCACTTT
TRBJ2-7	TRBV10-3	TRBD2	once	CAISESLAGATYEQYF	TGTGCCATCAGTGAGTCGCTAGCGGGGGCGACCTACGAGCAGTACTTC
TRBJ2-5	TRBV15	TRBD2	.	CATSPQRGAGETQYF	TGTGCCACCAGTCCCCAGCGGGGGGCGGGAGAGACCCAGTACTTC
TRBJ2-2	TRBV11-3	TRBD1	few	CASSQLTGVGTGELFF	TGTGCCAGCAGCCAATTGACAGGGGTTGGCACCGGGGAGCTGTTTTTT
TRBJ2-7	TRBV5-1	TRBD1	.	CASSSRDSSYEQYF	TGCGCCAGCAGCTCCCGGGACAGCTCCTACGAGCAGTACTTC
TRBJ1-2	TRBV21-1	.	.	CASRTWGQGAGYGYTF	.
TRBJ2-7	TRBV28	TRBD2	.	CASTDHTSGGYSYEQYF	TGTGCCAGCACCGACCACACTAGCGGGGGCTACTCCTACGAGCAGTACTTC
TRBJ2-1	TRBV11-3	TRBD1	.	CASSPGQGIHEQFF	TGTGCCAGCAGTCCGGGACAGGGAATACATGAGCAGTTCTTC
TRBJ2-7	TRBV29-1	.	.	CSTRDSLPGGEQYF	TGCAGCACCCGGGACAGCCTACCCGGGGGAGAGCAGTACTTC
TRBJ1-2	TRBV5-1	TRBD1	few	CASSAGQVANYGYTF	TGCGCCAGCAGCGCGGGACAGGTGGCTAACTATGGCTACACCTTC
TRBJ2-5	TRBV7-2	.	.	CASSLVRKMETQYF	TGTGCCAGCAGCTTAGTGAGGAAAATGGAGACCCAGTACTTC
TRBJ2-3	TRBV6-5	.	once	CASSSPPRSTDTQYF	TGTGCCAGCAGTTCACCACCCAGGAGCACAGATACGCAGTATTTT
TRBJ2-5	TRBV7-3	TRBD2	once	CASSSSSGGAQETQYF	TGTGCCAGCAGCTCCTCTAGCGGGGGAGCCCAAGAGACCCAGTACTTC
TRBJ2-3	TRBV6-4	TRBD2	.	CASSDSGTRRADTQYF	TGTGCCAGCAGTGACTCGGGGACTAGGAGGGCAGATACGCAGTATTTT
TRBJ2-7	TRBV6-6	TRBD1	.	CASTHIPGQGTYEQYF	TGTGCCAGCACCCATATTCCGGGACAGGGGACCTACGAGCAGTACTTC
TRBJ1-4	TRBV28	TRBD1	few	CASSLEGATNEKLFF	TGTGCCAGCAGTTTGGAGGGGGCGACTAATGAAAAACTGTTTTTT
TRBJ1-6	TRBV19	TRBD1	.	CASSLRTGANSPLHF	TGTGCCAGTAGTCTCCGGACAGGGGCAAATTCACCCCTCCACTTT
TRBJ1-4	TRBV28	TRBD1	.	CASKTGQNEKLFF	TGTGCCAGCAAGACAGGGCAAAATGAAAAACTGTTTTTT
TRBJ2-1	TRBV19	TRBD2	.	CASKAGVYNEQFF	TGTGCCAGTAAGGCGGGGGTATACAATGAGCAGTTCTTC
TRBJ2-7	TRBV7-2	.	few	CASSLVRGYEQYF	TGTGCCAGCAGCTTAGTCAGGGGCTACGAGCAGTACTTC
TRBJ2-7	TRBV7-9	TRBD1	.	CASSRTGREQYF	TGTGCCAGCAGCCGGACAGGGCGCGAGCAGTACTTC
TRBJ1-2	TRBV7-2	TRBD1	.	CASSLLGTGHGYTF	TGTGCCAGCAGCTTACTTGGGACAGGCCATGGCTACACCTTC
TRBJ1-2	TRBV5-6	TRBD1	.	CASSLLGTGVYTF	TGTGCCAGCAGCTTGCTCGGGACAGGGGTTTACACCTTC
TRBJ2-1	TRBV27	TRBD2	.	CASSFTSGGPSSYNEQFF	TGTGCCAGCAGTTTCACTAGCGGGGGGCCCAGCTCCTACAATGAGCAGTTCTTC
TRBJ2-7	TRBV6-5	TRBD1	few	CASRGTGFNEQYF	TGTGCCAGCAGGGGGACAGGGTTCAACGAGCAGTACTTC
TRBJ2-1	TRBV14	TRBD1	.	CASSPHRGQIRQFF	TGTGCCAGCAGCCCGCACAGGGGGCAAATACGGCAGTTCTTC
TRBJ2-1	TRBV5-4	TRBD1	once	CASSKDRDTYNEQFF	TGTGCCAGCAGTAAGGACAGGGACACCTACAATGAGCAGTTCTTC
TRBJ2-7	TRBV27	.	.	CASSEGDLDEQYF	TGTGCCAGCTCCGAGGGCGACCTAGACGAGCAGTACTTC
TRBJ1-2	TRBV28	TRBD1	.	CASSSGTGTGYTF	TGTGCCAGCAGTTCCGGGACAGGGACCGGCTACACCTTC
TRBJ1-4	TRBV4-3	TRBD1	.	CASSQDRGYEKLFF	TGCGCCAGCAGCCAGGACAGGGGTTACGAAAAACTGTTTTTT
TRBJ2-4	TRBV6-1	.	.	CATERDSKNIQYF	TGTGCCACTGAGAGGGACTCCAAAAACATTCAGTACTTC